This entry describes one T cell receptor (beta chain). Its antigen remains unidentified. No base-level quality is on record; no much larger clone is a single base apart. TCRbeta CDR3 regions were amplified from genomic DNA using the immunoSEQ Assay, a bias-controlled multiplex PCR. The authors' analysis ran thus. Nucleated cell counts per sample were estimated from amplification of reference gene primers within the assay. To quantify the absolute abundance of each unique TCRbeta CDR3 rearrangement, sequence reads were collapsed and filtered. For each sample, productive Simpson clonality was calculated as the square root of Simpson's diversity index across productive rearrangements. TCRdb re-hosts the immuneACCESS table, in-frame sequences only. Its copies lack some clones; in the studies checked, an unresolved V gene accounts for under half of them, and the cause for the rest is not known. That table furnishes V, J and clone size, whereas the DNA furnished D and trimming. For this sample there are around 140,000 clones; 84% appear just once. The ten most abundant clones make up about 1.3% of the sample.

From V the trimming removes 2 bases and from J it removes 6 bases, while the gene matches leave 6 bases of the junction unaccounted for. CDR1 LGHDT and CDR2 YNNKEL are derived from the germline V gene (reference sequence). The CDR3 measures 14 amino acids from cysteine to phenylalanine. Only the CDR3 part of the read is kept: 42 bases, read in frame from the first base. Each collaborating institution followed its own protocols to collect whole blood in K2EDTA tubes. Collaborator samples were shipped for TCRbeta analysis as frozen whole blood, isolated PBMCs, or DNA extracted from either sample type. The data derive from a study of blood T cell repertoires in COVID-19 (dated by TCRdb to between 2020 and 2021). For the study in its entirety: Samples from collaborators originated in the United States, Italy and Spain and spanned both the acute and convalescent phases of COVID-19. The prospective study material was composed of cDNA or gDNA derived from T cells, B-cell-depleted T cells, or PBMCs. Deeply sampled blood TCRbeta repertoires from subjects exposed to, actively infected with, or recovered from COVID-19 were included in the dataset. The repertoires were released in a freely available public database intended as a resource for research on the immune response to SARS-CoV-2. The samples were drawn from two sources: the first 160 participants of the ongoing ImmuneRACE study, and 950 to 1,500 subjects contributed by 6 global collaborators. Sample metadata almost always included a de-identified subject ID, COVID-19 status, age in years and sex. Where available, HLA class I and class II types were taken from metadata supplied by the sample provider and were not determined by assay-based typing.

General findings and caveats noted by the study authors: How much clinical and demographic metadata was included differed by source and by participant, and the metadata was provided uncurated.

The source of this sequence is a man in his 60s with acute or convalescent COVID-19. The sequenced sample consisted of peripheral blood. The V and J segments used are TRBV3-1 (or the pseudogene TRBV3-2) and TRBJ1-1, with 7 junctional bases fitting TRBD1. CDR3 protein: CASSQYPGGPEAFF. Here is the DNA: TGTGCCAGCAGCCAATATCCAGGGGGGCCTGAAGCTTTCTTT.